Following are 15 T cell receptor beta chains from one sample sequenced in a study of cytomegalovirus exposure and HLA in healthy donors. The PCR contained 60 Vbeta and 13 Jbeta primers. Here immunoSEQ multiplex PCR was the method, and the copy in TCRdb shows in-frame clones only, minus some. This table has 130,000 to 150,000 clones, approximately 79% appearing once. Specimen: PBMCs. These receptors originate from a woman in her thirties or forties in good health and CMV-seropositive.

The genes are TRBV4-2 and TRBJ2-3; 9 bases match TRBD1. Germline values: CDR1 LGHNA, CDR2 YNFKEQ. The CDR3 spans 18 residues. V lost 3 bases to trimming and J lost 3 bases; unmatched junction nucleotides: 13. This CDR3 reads CASSQDTGRGQGTDTQYF. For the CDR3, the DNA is TGTGCCAGCAGCCAGGACACTGGGAGGGGACAGGGAACAGATACGCAGTATTTT.

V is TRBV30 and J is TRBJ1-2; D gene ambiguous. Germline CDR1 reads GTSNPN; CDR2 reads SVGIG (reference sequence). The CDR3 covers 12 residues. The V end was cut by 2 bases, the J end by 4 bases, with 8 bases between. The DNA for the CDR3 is TGTGCCTGGAGTCCGGTTGTCTATGGCTACACCTTC. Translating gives CAWSPVVYGYTF.

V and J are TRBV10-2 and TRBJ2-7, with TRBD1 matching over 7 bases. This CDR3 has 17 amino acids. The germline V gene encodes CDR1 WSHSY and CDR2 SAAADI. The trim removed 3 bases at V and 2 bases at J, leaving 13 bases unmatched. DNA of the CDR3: TGCGCCAGCAGTGAACCTTTATCCGGGACAGTAACCTACGAGCAGTACTTC. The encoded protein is CASSEPLSGTVTYEQYF.

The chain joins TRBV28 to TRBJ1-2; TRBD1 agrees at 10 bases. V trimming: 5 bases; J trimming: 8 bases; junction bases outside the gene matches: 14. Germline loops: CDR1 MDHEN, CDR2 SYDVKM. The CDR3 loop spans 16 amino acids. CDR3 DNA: TGTGCCAGCAGTCCCCCGGGACAGGGGTTAACTGGGGGCTACACCTTC. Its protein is CASSPPGQGLTGGYTF.

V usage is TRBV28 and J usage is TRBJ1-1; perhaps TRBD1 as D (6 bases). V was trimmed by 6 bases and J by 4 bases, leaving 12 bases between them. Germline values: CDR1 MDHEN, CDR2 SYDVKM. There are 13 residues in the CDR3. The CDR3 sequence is CASSQQGPTEAFF. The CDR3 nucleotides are TGTGCCAGCAGCCAACAGGGTCCCACTGAAGCTTTCTTT.

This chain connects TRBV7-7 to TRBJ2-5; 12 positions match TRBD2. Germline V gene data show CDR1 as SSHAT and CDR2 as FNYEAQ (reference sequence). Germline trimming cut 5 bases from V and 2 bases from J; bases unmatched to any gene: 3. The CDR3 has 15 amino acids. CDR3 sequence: CASSPSGGAQETQYF. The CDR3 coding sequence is TGTGCCAGCAGCCCTAGCGGGGGGGCTCAAGAGACCCAGTACTTC. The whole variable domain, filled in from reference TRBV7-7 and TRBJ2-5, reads GAGVSQSPRYKVTKRGQDVTLRCDPISSHATLYWYQQALGQGPEFLTYFNYEAQPDKSGLPSDRFSAERPEGSISTLTIQRTEQRDSAMYRCASSPSGGAQETQYFGPGTRLLVL.

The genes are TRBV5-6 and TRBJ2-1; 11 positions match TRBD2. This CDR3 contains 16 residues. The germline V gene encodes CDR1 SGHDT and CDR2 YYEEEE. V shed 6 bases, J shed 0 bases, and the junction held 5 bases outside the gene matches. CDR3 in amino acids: CASTRSGGGSYNEQFF. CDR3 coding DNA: TGTGCCAGCACCCGTAGCGGGGGGGGCTCCTACAATGAGCAGTTCTTC.

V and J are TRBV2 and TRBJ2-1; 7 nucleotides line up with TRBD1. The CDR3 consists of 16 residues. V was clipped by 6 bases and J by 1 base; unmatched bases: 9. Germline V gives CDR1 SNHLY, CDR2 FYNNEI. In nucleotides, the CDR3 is TGTGCCAGCAGGATCCGGACAGGTCTATCCTACAATGAGCAGTTCTTC. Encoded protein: CASRIRTGLSYNEQFF.

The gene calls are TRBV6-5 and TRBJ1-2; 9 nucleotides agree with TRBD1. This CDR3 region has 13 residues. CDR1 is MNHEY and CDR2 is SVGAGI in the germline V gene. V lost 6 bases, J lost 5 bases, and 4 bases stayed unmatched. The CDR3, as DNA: TGTGCCAGCAGGCAGGGACAGGGATATGGCTACACCTTC. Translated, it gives CASRQGQGYGYTF.

CDR3 nucleotide sequence: TGTGCCAGCACCCGCGCTACGGGAGATCAGCCCCAGCATTTT. It codes for CASTRATGDQPQHF. The chain uses TRBV28 and TRBJ1-5, with D unresolved. The CDR3 covers 14 residues. CDR1 and CDR2 from the germline V gene are MDHEN and SYDVKM. The germline V and J ends were trimmed by 7 bases and 5 bases, with 15 bases remaining between them. Full variable domain (outside the CDR3, taken from reference TRBV28 and TRBJ1-5): DVKVTQSSRYLVKRTGEKVFLECVQDMDHENMFWYRQDPGLGLRLIYFSYDVKMKEKGDIPEGYSVSREKKERFSLILESASTNQTSMYLCASTRATGDQPQHFGDGTRLSIL.

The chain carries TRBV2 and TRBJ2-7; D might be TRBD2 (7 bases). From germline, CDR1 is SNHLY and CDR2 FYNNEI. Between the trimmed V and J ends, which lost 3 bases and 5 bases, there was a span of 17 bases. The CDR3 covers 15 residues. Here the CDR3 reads CASSEGGAGFDEQYF. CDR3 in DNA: TGTGCCAGCAGTGAGGGGGGGGCAGGCTTCGACGAGCAGTACTTC. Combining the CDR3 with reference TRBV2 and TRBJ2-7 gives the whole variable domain EPEVTQTPSHQVTQMGQEVILRCVPISNHLYFYWYRQILGQKVEFLVSFYNNEISEKSEIFDDQFSVERPDGSNFTLKIRSTKLEDSAMYFCASSEGGAGFDEQYFGPGTRLTVT.

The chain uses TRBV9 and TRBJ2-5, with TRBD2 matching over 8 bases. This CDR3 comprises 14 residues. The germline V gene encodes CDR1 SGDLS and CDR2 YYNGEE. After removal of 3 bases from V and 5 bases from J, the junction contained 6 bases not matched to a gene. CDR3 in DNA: TGTGCCAGCAGCGCGCGGGGGGCGGGGGAGACCCAGTACTTC. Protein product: CASSARGAGETQYF.

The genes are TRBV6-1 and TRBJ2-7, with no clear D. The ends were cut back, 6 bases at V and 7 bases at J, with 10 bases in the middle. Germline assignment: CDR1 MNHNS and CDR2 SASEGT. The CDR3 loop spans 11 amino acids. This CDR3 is CASSLLSEQYF. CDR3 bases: TGTGCCAGCAGCCTTCTAAGTGAGCAGTACTTC.

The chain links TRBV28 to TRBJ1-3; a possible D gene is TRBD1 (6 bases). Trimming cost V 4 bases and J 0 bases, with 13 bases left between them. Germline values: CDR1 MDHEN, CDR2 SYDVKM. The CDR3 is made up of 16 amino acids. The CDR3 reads CASSSPGQSSGNTIYF. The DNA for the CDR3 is TGTGCCAGCAGTTCCCCCGGACAGAGCTCTGGAAACACCATATATTTT. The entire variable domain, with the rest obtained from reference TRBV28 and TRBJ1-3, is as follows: DVKVTQSSRYLVKRTGEKVFLECVQDMDHENMFWYRQDPGLGLRLIYFSYDVKMKEKGDIPEGYSVSREKKERFSLILESASTNQTSMYLCASSSPGQSSGNTIYFGEGSWLTVV.

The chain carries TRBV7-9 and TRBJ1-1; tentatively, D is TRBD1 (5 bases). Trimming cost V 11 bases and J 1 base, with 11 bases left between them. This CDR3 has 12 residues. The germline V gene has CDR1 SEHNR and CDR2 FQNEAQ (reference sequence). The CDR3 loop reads CAGGEGNTEAFF. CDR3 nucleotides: TGTGCCGGGGGGGAGGGGAACACTGAAGCTTTCTTT.